Below, one T cell receptor (beta chain) is given with its context. Its antigen remains unidentified. This sample was included in a study of cytomegalovirus exposure and HLA in healthy donors. Study-wide background: Assignment to the Caucasian-associated ancestry cluster applied to over 70% of the approximately 400 genotyped donors.

Trimming pared 4 bases from V and 0 bases from J, leaving 17 bases between. CDR1 is SGHNT and CDR2 is YYREEE in the germline V gene (reference sequence). The CDR3 is 16 residues long. General study findings and limits: The likely explanation for a cluster of highly shared sequence variants was sequencing artifact. A later look showed TCR association rates differing by HLA locus, highest for DRB1 and lowest for HLA-C.

It was with 60 Vbeta and 13 Jbeta primers that the PCR ran. Profiling relied on immunoSEQ multiplex PCR, and the TCRdb table lists in-frame clones only, not all of them. The sample has some 160,000 clones, 80% to 90% seen once. The source of this sequence is a man aged 18-30 years in good health and CMV-seronegative. The sample was PBMCs. J is TRBJ2-7 and V is TRBV5-4; weak D call: TRBD1 (5 bases). The CDR3 DNA reads as TGTGCCAGCAGCCCCGGTTGGGGCAGTAGCTCCTACGAGCAGTACTTC. Encoded protein: CASSPGWGSSSYEQYF.